The source of this T cell receptor (beta chain) is a study of blood T cell repertoires in COVID-19. Study background: COVID-19 samples, acute and convalescent, were from the United States, Italy and Spain. From T cells, B-cell-depleted T cells, or PBMCs came the material, which was cDNA or gDNA.

As for this clone: An end of the junction differs from the germline gene, which may be a read error.

The germline gives CDR1 LGHNA, CDR2 YNFKEQ. This CDR3 has 14 amino acids. Authors' methods: Amplifying reference gene primers gave estimates of nucleated cell counts. TCRdb's table, derived via immunoSEQ multiplex PCR, lists solely in-frame clones and lacks some. V and J calls and clone size are copied from that table; D and trimming were computed from the DNA. The table shows 140,000 to 150,000 clones, with about 87% occurring only once. Sequenced material: peripheral blood. This sequence originates from a woman in her 50s with acute or convalescent COVID-19. The chain links TRBV4-2 to TRBJ2-4, with D perhaps matching TRBD1 (6 bases). The CDR3 nucleotides are TGTGCCAGCCCTTCCAGACAGGCCAGAAACATTCAGTACTTC. Translation: CASPSRQARNIQYF.